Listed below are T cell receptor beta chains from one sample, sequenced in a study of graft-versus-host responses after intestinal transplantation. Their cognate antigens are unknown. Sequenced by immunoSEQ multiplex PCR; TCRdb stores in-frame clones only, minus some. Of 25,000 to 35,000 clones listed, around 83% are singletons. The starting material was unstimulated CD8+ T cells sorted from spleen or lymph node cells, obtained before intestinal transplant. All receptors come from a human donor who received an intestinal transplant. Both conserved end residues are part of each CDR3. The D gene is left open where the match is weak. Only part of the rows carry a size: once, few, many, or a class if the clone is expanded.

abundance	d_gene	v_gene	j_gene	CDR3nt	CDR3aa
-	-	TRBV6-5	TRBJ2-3	TGTGCCAGCAGTTACTCGCAGGGGCGGGATACGCAGTATTTT	CASSYSQGRDTQYF
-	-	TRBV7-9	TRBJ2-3	TGTGCCAGCAGCTTAGGCTGGAACGGGGGGCAGTATTTT	CASSLGWNGGQYF
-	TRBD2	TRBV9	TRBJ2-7	TGTGCCAGCAGCCCGGGACTAGCGGGAGTTGGCGAGCAGTACTTC	CASSPGLAGVGEQYF
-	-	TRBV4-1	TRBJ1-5	TGCGCCAGCAGCCAGGGCTGGACCGGACTCTGGCCCCAGCATTTT	CASSQGWTGLWPQHF
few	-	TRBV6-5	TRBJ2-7	TGTGCCAGCAGTCCCTCGGGAGACGACGAGCAGTACTTC	CASSPSGDDEQYF
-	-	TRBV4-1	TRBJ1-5	TGCGCCAGCAGCCAAGAAGGACAGCTCAATCAGCCCCAGCATTTT	CASSQEGQLNQPQHF
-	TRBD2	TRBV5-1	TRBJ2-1	TGCGCCAGCAGCCACGGGGAGCGGGGTTACAATGAGCAGTTCTTC	CASSHGERGYNEQFF
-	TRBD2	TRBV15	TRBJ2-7	TGTGCCACCAGCTTGCGGGGGTCCTACGAGCAGTACTTC	CATSLRGSYEQYF
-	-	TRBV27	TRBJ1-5	TGTGCCAGCAGGGAGGGCAATCAGCCCCAGCATTTT	CASREGNQPQHF
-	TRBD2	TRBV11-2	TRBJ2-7	TGTGCCAGCAGCTTAGTAGGACTAGCGGGAGGAAACTACGAGCAGTACTTC	CASSLVGLAGGNYEQYF
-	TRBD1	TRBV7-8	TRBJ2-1	TGTGCCAGCAGCTTAGGGATACTCCCGGTACAGGGGGATCCCTACAATGAGCAGTTCTTC	CASSLGILPVQGDPYNEQFF
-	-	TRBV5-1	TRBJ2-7	TGCGCCAGCAGCTTGGCCGCGACAGGCGCGGCCTACGAGCAGTACTTC	CASSLAATGAAYEQYF
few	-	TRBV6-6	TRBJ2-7	TGTGCCAGCAGTTACGACAGCTCCTACGAGCAGTACTTC	CASSYDSSYEQYF
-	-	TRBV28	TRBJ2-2	TGTGCCAGCTCCGTGGTGGCGGTGAACACCGGGGAGCTGTTTTTT	CASSVVAVNTGELFF
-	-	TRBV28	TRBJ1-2	TGTGCCAGCAGTTTATCTTGGGACTCCTCTCACCTCTATGGCTACACCTTC	CASSLSWDSSHLYGYTF
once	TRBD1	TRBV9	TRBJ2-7	TGTGCCAGCAGCGTTGCGGCAGGGGGCGCCGAGCAGTACTTC	CASSVAAGGAEQYF
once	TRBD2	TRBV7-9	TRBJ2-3	TGTGCCAGCAGCTTCAGCGGGGGGGCCGCAGATACGCAGTATTTT	CASSFSGGAADTQYF
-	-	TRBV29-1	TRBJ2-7	TGCAGCGTCCGTGGTGGCTCCAGATGGTACGAGCAGTACTTC	CSVRGGSRWYEQYF
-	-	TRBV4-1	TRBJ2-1	TGCGCCAGCAGCCAAACCCCCGGCGGGCTGTACGCCTACAATGAGCAGTTCTTC	CASSQTPGGLYAYNEQFF
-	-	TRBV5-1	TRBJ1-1	TGCGCCAGCAGTGACAGCAACACTGAAGCTTTCTTT	CASSDSNTEAFF
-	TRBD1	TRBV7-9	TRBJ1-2	TGTGCCAGCAGCTCGGACAGGGGGCGCGTCTATGGCTACACCTTC	CASSSDRGRVYGYTF
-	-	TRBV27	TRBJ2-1	TGTGCCAGCAGTAGGACGGGGGCCTACAATGAGCAGTTCTTC	CASSRTGAYNEQFF
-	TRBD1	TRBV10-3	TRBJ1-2	TGTGCCATCAGTGAGGAGGGGGACAGGGACCTCTATGGCTACACCTTC	CAISEEGDRDLYGYTF
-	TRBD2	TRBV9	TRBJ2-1	TGTGCCAGCAGCGGAGGAGGCTTAGCGGGCGAGCAGTTCTTC	CASSGGGLAGEQFF
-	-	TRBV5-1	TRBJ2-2	TGCGCCCCGACAGCGAAGGGGCTGTTTTTT	CAPTAKGLFF
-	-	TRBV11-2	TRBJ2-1	TGTGCCAGCAGCTTAGGGTGGAGCGAATCCAATGAGCAGTTCTTC	CASSLGWSESNEQFF
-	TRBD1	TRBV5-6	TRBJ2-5	TGTGCCAGCAGCCCCGGGACAGAGGCGTCCGTGGAGACCCAGTACTTC	CASSPGTEASVETQYF
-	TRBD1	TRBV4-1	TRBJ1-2	TGCGCCAGCAGCCAAGACCTACCGGACAGGGGGGATGGCTACACCTTC	CASSQDLPDRGDGYTF
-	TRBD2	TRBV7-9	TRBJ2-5	TGTGCCAGCAGCACCCCCCCCAGCGGGGGGTACCAAGAGACCCAGTACTTC	CASSTPPSGGYQETQYF
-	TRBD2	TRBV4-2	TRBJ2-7	TGTGCCAGCAGCCACGCGATAGCGGGATTCCCCTACGAGCAGTACTTC	CASSHAIAGFPYEQYF
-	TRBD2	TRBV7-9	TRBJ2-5	TGTGCCAGCAGCTTCAGGACTAGCGGGATAGGGGAGACCCAGTACTTC	CASSFRTSGIGETQYF
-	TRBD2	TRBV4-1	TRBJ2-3	TGCGCCAGCAGCCAGTCGGGACTAGCTTGGGATACGCAGTATTTT	CASSQSGLAWDTQYF
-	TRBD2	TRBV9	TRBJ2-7	TGTGCCAGCAGCGTAGGTTCTAGCGGGAACTTCTACGAGCAGTACTTC	CASSVGSSGNFYEQYF
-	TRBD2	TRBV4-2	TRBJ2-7	TGTGCCAGCAGCCAAGAGCTAGCGGGAGGGCCTGTAAACTACGAGCAGTACTTC	CASSQELAGGPVNYEQYF
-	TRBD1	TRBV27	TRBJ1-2	TGTGCCAGCAGTCGGACAGGGTCAAACTATGGCTACACCTTC	CASSRTGSNYGYTF
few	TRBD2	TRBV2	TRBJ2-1	TGTGCCAGCCAAAACCTACCAGGCGGGAGCAATGAGCAGTTCTTC	CASQNLPGGSNEQFF
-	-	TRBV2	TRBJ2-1	TGTGCCAGCAGTGAAGTAGAAGTAGTCTACAATGAGCAGTTCTTC	CASSEVEVVYNEQFF
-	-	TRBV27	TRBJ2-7	TGTGCCAGCAGTCCCTCTAGGAGTTCCTACGAGCAGTACTTC	CASSPSRSSYEQYF
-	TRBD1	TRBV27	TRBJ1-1	TGTGCCAGCAATCGACAGGGGCGCGACACTGAAGCTTTCTTT	CASNRQGRDTEAFF
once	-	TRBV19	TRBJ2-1	TGTGCCAGTAGTATAGGGGCAGGGTGGGAGCAGTTCTTC	CASSIGAGWEQFF
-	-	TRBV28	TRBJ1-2	TGTGCCAGCAGTTTCCCGGAACAGGGTATCTATGGCTACACCTTC	CASSFPEQGIYGYTF
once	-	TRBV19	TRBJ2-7	TGTGCCAGTAGTATCAACCAGGGTCCCTACGAGCAGTACTTC	CASSINQGPYEQYF
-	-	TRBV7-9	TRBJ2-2	TGTGCCAGCAGCTTGACATACACCGGGGAGCTGTTTTTT	CASSLTYTGELFF
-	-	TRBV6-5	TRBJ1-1	TGTGCCAGCAGAGAGCCGGGATTGAACACTGAAGCTTTCTTT	CASREPGLNTEAFF
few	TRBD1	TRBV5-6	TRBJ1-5	TGTGCCAGCAGCTTGTGGTCAGGGGGTCAGCCCCAGCATTTT	CASSLWSGGQPQHF
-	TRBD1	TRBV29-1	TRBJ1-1	TGCAGCGTTCTCCCTAGGGGGCTTGAAGCTTTCTTT	CSVLPRGLEAFF
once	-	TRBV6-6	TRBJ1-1	TGTGCCAGCAGTTGGGCTGTAGGGAGCGTTGCCACTGAAGCTTTCTTT	CASSWAVGSVATEAFF
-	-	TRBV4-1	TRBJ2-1	TGCGCCATCGGCGCCCCCCTTGAGGGGGGGTCCTACAATGAGCAGTTCTTC	CAIGAPLEGGSYNEQFF
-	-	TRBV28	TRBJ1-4	TGTGCCAGCCTCGGGAGGGGCGCCAAAAAACTGTTTTTT	CASLGRGAKKLFF